The 31 T cell receptor beta chains below come from one sample, sequenced in a study of T cell responses to AZD1222 COVID-19 vaccine. This table comes from immunoSEQ multiplex PCR, and its TCRdb copy is limited to in-frame clones, with some not included. Among 130,000 to 150,000 clones listed, 90% to 95% were seen once. The sequencing here drew on peripheral blood, taken on day 0 of AZD1222 vaccination. All receptors derive from an adult in good health.

The CDR3 bases are TGTGCCAGCAGCTTACTAGGACAAGCCTATGGCTACACCTTC. Its translation: CASSLLGQAYGYTF. The chain uses TRBV7-2 and TRBJ1-2; tentative D call: TRBD1 (5 bases). This CDR3 is built from 14 residues. From germline, CDR1 is SGHTA and CDR2 FQGNSA. The ends were cut back, 2 bases at V and 4 bases at J, with 11 bases in the middle.

This clone was seen only a few times. The chain carries TRBV28 and TRBJ1-2; no firm D call. The length of the CDR3 is 14 residues. The V gene lost 6 bases and the J gene lost 4 bases, with 15 bases spanning the gap. The germline gives CDR1 MDHEN, CDR2 SYDVKM. The CDR3 DNA follows: TGTGCCAGCAGCCCAATTCATACGGGCTATGGCTACACCTTC. Residues: CASSPIHTGYGYTF.

The chain recombines TRBV19 with TRBJ1-3; D remains unclear. V lost 8 bases and J 5 bases, leaving 10 bases between the germline ends. CDR3 length: 12 amino acids. The V gene's germline CDR1 is LNHDA and CDR2 SQIVND (reference sequence). The CDR3 sequence: CASGLLRNTIYF. The CDR3 DNA is TGTGCCAGTGGGTTATTAAGAAACACCATATATTTT.

This sequence joins TRBV5-1 and TRBJ2-1, with 11 positions matching TRBD2. V dropped 4 bases and J dropped 10; count of bases not matched to a gene: 7. The CDR3 extends over 14 amino acids. The germline V gene has CDR1 SGHRS and CDR2 YFSETQ. The CDR3 DNA reads TGCGCCAGCAGCCTTAGCGGGGGGGCCCGGGAGCAGTTCTTC. This translates into CASSLSGGAREQFF. Combining the CDR3 with reference TRBV5-1 and TRBJ2-1 gives the whole variable domain KAGVTQTPRYLIKTRGQQVTLSCSPISGHRSVSWYQQTPGQGLQFLFEYFSETQRNKGNFPGRFSGRQFSNSRSEMNVSTLELGDSALYLCASSLSGGAREQFFGPGTRLTVL.

This sequence joins TRBV12-5 and TRBJ2-1, with D perhaps matching TRBD1 (8 bases). V dropped 5 bases and J dropped 12 bases, with 23 bases sitting between them. In germline, CDR1 is LGHNT, CDR2 FRNRAP. The CDR3 spans 15 residues. CDR3 amino acids: CASGLGQGGGRGQFF. The CDR3 DNA reads as TGTGCTAGTGGTCTCGGACAGGGAGGGGGCCGAGGGCAGTTCTTC.

This clone was found once. The CDR3 loop reads CATSRGGIALPPTDTQYF. CDR3 sequence (DNA): TGTGCCACCAGCCGGGGGGGCATAGCGCTCCCCCCCACAGATACGCAGTATTTT. The chain couples TRBV15 to TRBJ2-3; 8 bases match TRBD2. CDR1 and CDR2 from the germline V gene are LNHNV and YYDKDF (reference sequence). After removal of 5 bases from V and 2 bases from J, the junction contained 15 bases not matched to a gene. The CDR3 has 18 amino acids.

This clone was detected only a few times. This sequence joins TRBV13 and TRBJ1-3; no definite D call. V was clipped by 5 bases and J by 0 bases, with 17 bases between them. This CDR3 has 17 residues. CDR1 is PRHDT, CDR2 FYEKMQ, per germline (reference sequence). CDR3 sequence (DNA): TGTGCCAGCAGCCCACGAACCTGGTCGGACTCTGGAAACACCATATATTTT. This codes for CASSPRTWSDSGNTIYF. The whole variable domain, remainder taken from reference TRBV13 and TRBJ1-3, is AAGVIQSPRHLIKEKRETATLKCYPIPRHDTVYWYQQGPGQDPQFLISFYEKMQSDKGSIPDRFSAQQFSDYHSELNMSSLELGDSALYFCASSPRTWSDSGNTIYFGEGSWLTVV.

This rearrangement joins TRBV9 to TRBJ1-1, with D possibly matching TRBD1 (5 bases). CDR1 is SGDLS, CDR2 YYNGEE, per germline. The CDR3 loop spans 14 amino acids. Trimming cost V 0 bases and J 5 bases, with 11 bases left between them. The CDR3 loop is CASSVVSRVTEAFF. CDR3 in DNA: TGTGCCAGCAGCGTAGTATCCAGGGTAACTGAAGCTTTCTTT.

This sequence joins TRBV10-1 and TRBJ1-1, with 11 bases matching TRBD1. The CDR3 contains 21 residues. The J segment lost 8 bases and the V segment lost 2 bases, leaving 25 bases of the junction unmatched. Germline lookup yields CDR1 WNHNN and CDR2 SYGVQD (reference sequence). The CDR3: CASSEKRDRGSQGYWWREAFF. CDR3 coding DNA: TGCGCCAGCAGTGAGAAACGGGACAGGGGGTCTCAAGGGTATTGGTGGAGGGAAGCTTTCTTT.

This clone came up once. The CDR3 spells CASSQGLAGLAEQYF. The CDR3 DNA reads TGTGCCAGCTCACAAGGACTAGCGGGTCTAGCTGAGCAGTACTTC. The chain recombines TRBV18 with TRBJ2-7; 11 nucleotides match TRBD2. This CDR3 is 15 amino acids long. Unmatched junction bases numbered 9, after V lost 4 bases and J lost 7 bases. Germline V gene data show CDR1 as KGHSH and CDR2 as LQKENI.

The chain joins TRBV6-5 to TRBJ1-1; D remains unclear. CDR3 length equals 14 residues. CDR1 and CDR2 (germline): MNHEY, SVGAGI. The V gene lost 2 bases and the J gene lost 4 bases, with 11 bases spanning the gap. The CDR3 nucleotides are TGTGCCAGCAGTTACAGGAGGGATAGCACTGAAGCTTTCTTT. Its protein is CASSYRRDSTEAFF.

This chain connects TRBV18 to TRBJ2-1, with 13 bases fitting TRBD2. The CDR3 is 15 residues long. V shed 5 bases, J shed 7 bases, and the junction held 5 bases outside the gene matches. Germline CDR1 KGHSH, CDR2 LQKENI. Written as DNA, the CDR3 is TGTGCCAGCTCAGGACTAGCGGGGGCCCCAAATGAGCAGTTCTTC. This codes for CASSGLAGAPNEQFF.

In its sample, this clone was seen once. This sequence joins TRBV6-5 and TRBJ1-1; a possible D gene is TRBD1 (6 bases). V was shortened by 6 bases and J by 9 bases, with 23 bases between the two germline ends. Looked up from germline, CDR1 is MNHEY and CDR2 is SVGAGI. CDR3 length: 15 residues. In DNA form, the CDR3 reads TGTGCCAGCAGGATTACCCAGCAGGGGACAACACAAGCTTTCTTT. As protein: CASRITQQGTTQAFF.

The J gene is TRBJ1-1, the V gene TRBV6-6; tentative D call: TRBD1 (6 bases). V was pared by 5 bases and J by 1 base, with 14 bases between. CDR1 is MNHNY, CDR2 SVGAGI, per germline (reference sequence). The CDR3 extends over 15 amino acids. The CDR3 is CASSGRDTGNTEAFF. The CDR3 bases are TGTGCCAGCAGTGGGAGGGACACCGGGAACACTGAAGCTTTCTTT.

The V gene is TRBV5-1, the J gene TRBJ2-2, with D unresolved. Germline assignment: CDR1 SGHRS and CDR2 YFSETQ. Trimming left V 1 base short and J 3 bases short, with 7 bases between. The CDR3 spans 14 residues. The CDR3: CASSLNGYTGELFF. CDR3 in DNA: TGCGCCAGCAGCTTGAACGGCTACACCGGGGAGCTGTTTTTT.

This chain joins TRBV15 and TRBJ2-6, with unresolved D. The CDR3 runs to 15 residues. Trimming left V 4 bases short and J 4 bases short, with 11 bases between. Germline V CDR1 and CDR2: LNHNV, YYDKDF (reference sequence). CDR3 protein: CATSTGLGGANVLTF. In nucleotides, the CDR3 is TGTGCCACCAGCACAGGCTTGGGCGGGGCCAACGTCCTGACTTTC.

This clone appeared once. The rearrangement links TRBV27 to TRBJ2-3; TRBD1 matches at 7 bases. The germline CDR1 and CDR2 sequences are MNHEY and SMNVEV (reference sequence). The CDR3 extends over 14 amino acids. The ends lost 6 bases at V and 2 bases at J; junction bases unmatched: 5. The CDR3 region has the DNA TGTGCCAGCAGAAGACAGGGAGCCACAGATACGCAGTATTTT. Translated: CASRRQGATDTQYF.

The CDR3 protein is CAWSVGLAGVQEQYF. The CDR3 region has the DNA TGTGCCTGGAGTGTAGGACTAGCGGGAGTTCAGGAGCAGTACTTC. J is TRBJ2-7 and V is TRBV30, with 13 nucleotides matching TRBD2. This CDR3 region has 15 residues. Germline assignment: CDR1 GTSNPN and CDR2 SVGIG (reference sequence). The V and J ends lost 0 bases and 7 bases, in that order; junction bases with no gene match: 6.

The chain is built from TRBV29-1 and TRBJ2-1, with no clear D. Trimming pared 7 bases from V and 8 bases from J, leaving 15 bases between. Germline CDR1 and CDR2: SQVTM and ANQGSEA. The CDR3 contains 12 residues. The CDR3 coding sequence is TGCAGCGGTATGGGTAGGTGGGATGAGCAGTTCTTC. Its protein product is CSGMGRWDEQFF.

J is TRBJ2-7 and V is TRBV5-5; possibly TRBD2 for D (5 bases). V lost 5 bases and J lost 3, with 15 bases in between. Germline-derived CDR1 and CDR2 are SGHKS and YYEKEE (reference sequence). CDR3 size: 14 residues. CDR3 sequence: CASRDQSGSYEQYF. The CDR3 DNA reads TGTGCCAGCAGGGATCAGTCGGGGAGCTACGAGCAGTACTTC.

In its sample, this clone was seen once. V is TRBV29-1 and J is TRBJ2-1, with D unresolved. CDR1 and CDR2 from the germline V gene are SQVTM and ANQGSEA. Trimming shortened V by 5 bases and J by 9 bases, and 14 bases separated the two germline ends. The CDR3 is 12 residues long. CDR3 loop: CSVRHRRGEQFF. The CDR3 nucleotides read TGCAGCGTTCGACACCGGAGAGGTGAGCAGTTCTTC.

Here the CDR3 DNA reads TGTGCCAGCAGTGTAGAGGGACAGGTCTATGGCTACACCTTC. This codes for CASSVEGQVYGYTF. The chain combines TRBV2 with TRBJ1-2; TRBD1 aligns across 8 bases. Germline CDR1 and CDR2: SNHLY and FYNNEI. This CDR3 spans 14 amino acids. V lost 4 bases to trimming and J lost 4 bases; unmatched junction nucleotides: 5.

CDR3 nucleotides: TGTGCCAGCAGCCAGATATGGGGGGCCAAAAACATTCAGTACTTC. Its translation is CASSQIWGAKNIQYF. The chain couples TRBV3-1 (or the pseudogene TRBV3-2) to TRBJ2-4; D could derive from TRBD1 or TRBD2 (5 bases each). The CDR3 extends over 15 amino acids. Germline V gene data show CDR1 as LGHDT and CDR2 as YNNKEL (reference sequence). Trimming took off 3 bases at V and 1 base at J, with 10 bases between the two ends.

This chain connects TRBV12-3 or TRBV12-4 to TRBJ2-2; TRBD1 is a possible D gene (6 bases). V gave up 6 bases and J gave up 3 bases, with 8 bases separating them. The CDR3 is made up of 13 amino acids. CDR3 bases: TGTGCCAGCAGGACAGGAGACACCGGGGAGCTGTTTTTT. Its protein product is CASRTGDTGELFF.

The chain is built from TRBV6-1 and TRBJ1-2, with D uncertain. The CDR3 length is 15 residues. V was cut by 5 bases and J by 0 bases, with 13 bases left in between. Looked up from germline, CDR1 is MNHNS and CDR2 is SASEGT. The CDR3 sequence is CASSLGGTTNYGYTF. CDR3 DNA sequence: TGTGCCAGCAGTTTGGGCGGAACTACTAACTATGGCTACACCTTC.

This chain uses TRBV6-5 with TRBJ2-7; 11 nucleotides line up with TRBD1. V gave up 5 bases and J gave up 5 bases; unmatched junction bases: 8. The germline V gene encodes CDR1 MNHEY and CDR2 SVGAGI. The CDR3 loop spans 15 amino acids. The CDR3 nucleotides are TGTGCCAGCAGTAATAGGCGGACAGGGGGCGACGAGCAGTACTTC. Amino acids: CASSNRRTGGDEQYF.

This rearrangement joins TRBV5-4 to TRBJ1-2; the match to TRBD1 covers 8 bases. CDR1 SGHNT and CDR2 YYREEE come from the germline V gene (reference sequence). This CDR3 is 15 amino acids long. The J segment lost 8 bases and the V segment lost 1 base, leaving 10 bases of the junction unmatched. The CDR3 protein is CASSLNRGQGGGYTF. CDR3 nucleotides: TGTGCCAGCAGCTTGAACAGAGGACAGGGCGGCGGCTACACCTTC.

This chain joins TRBV7-3 and TRBJ2-5; possible D gene TRBD1, 6 bases. Trimming took 5 bases from V and 7 from J, leaving 17 bases between them. CDR3 size: 14 residues. Germline V gene data show CDR1 as SGHTA and CDR2 as FQGTGA. The CDR3 sequence is CASSPGATLGTQYF. In DNA, the CDR3 is TGTGCCAGCAGCCCAGGGGCTACCCTGGGGACCCAGTACTTC.

This chain links TRBV27 with TRBJ1-1, with 7 bases matching TRBD1. The CDR3 sequence is 15 residues long. Germline-derived CDR1 and CDR2 are MNHEY and SMNVEV (reference sequence). After removal of 2 bases from V and 0 bases from J, the junction contained 3 bases not matched to a gene. CDR3 protein: CASSLRGGVNTEAFF. The CDR3, as DNA: TGTGCCAGCAGTTTAAGAGGGGGCGTGAACACTGAAGCTTTCTTT.

This chain links TRBV7-9 with TRBJ2-7; 8 bases agree with TRBD1. The CDR3 loop spans 15 amino acids. Germline V gene data show CDR1 as SEHNR and CDR2 as FQNEAQ (reference sequence). Unmatched junction bases numbered 6, after V lost 5 bases and J lost 0 bases. CDR3 in DNA: TGTGCCAGCAGCGCCGGGACAGGCTTCTCCTACGAGCAGTACTTC. It translates to CASSAGTGFSYEQYF.

This chain uses TRBV9 with TRBJ2-5, with D tentatively TRBD2 (5 bases). Trimming removed 0 bases at V and 5 bases at J, with 14 bases between. Per the germline V gene, CDR1 is SGDLS and CDR2 is YYNGEE. There are 15 residues in the CDR3. The CDR3 region has the DNA TGTGCCAGCAGCGTAGACGGCAGCCCGGGGGAGACCCAGTACTTC. The encoded protein is CASSVDGSPGETQYF.